This TCR beta chain was sequenced during a study of blood T cell repertoires in COVID-19. Turning to the study itself: The analysed material was cDNA or gDNA that came from T cells, B-cell-depleted T cells, or PBMCs.

Losses at the gene ends were 5 bases for V and 5 bases for J; bases not matched to a gene: 11. CDR3 length: 16 residues. In germline, CDR1 is MNHEY, CDR2 SMNVEV (reference sequence). In its sample, this clone was seen once. Grouping used clinical history reported by participants in a survey and questionnaire. In the original processing: Scientists estimated how many nucleated cells there were by amplifying reference gene primers. This table comes from immunoSEQ multiplex PCR, and its TCRdb copy is limited to in-frame clones, with some not included. V and J calls and clone size are as listed in that table; D and trimming were resolved from the DNA. This sample has a few hundred thousand clones, with 88% found just once.

The sequenced sample consisted of PBMCs or T cells enriched from blood (not recorded which). The sequence came from a woman aged 50 to 60 who had recovered from COVID-19. This rearrangement joins TRBV27 to TRBJ2-5, with TRBD2 matching 10 bases. For the CDR3, the DNA is TGTGCCAGCAGTCCAACTCTAGCGGGAGTTAGGGAGACCCAGTACTTC. This encodes CASSPTLAGVRETQYF.